This T cell receptor (beta chain) comes out of a study of OX40 agonist ivuxolimab in advanced cancers. The repertoire was sequenced with immunoSEQ multiplex PCR; TCRdb's copy has only in-frame clones and lacks some. The sample contains 11,000 or so clones, roughly four fifths of which appear only once. The sequence derives from an adult with an advanced solid tumor such as melanoma, head and neck, liver or kidney cancer. The material sequenced was CD4+ or CD8+ T cells sorted from blood, taken in a trial of the OX40 agonist ivuxolimab.

Written as DNA, the CDR3 is TGCGCCAGCAGCCCTCCCCTCGGACAGGGTCCCTACGAGCAGTACTTC. This translates into CASSPPLGQGPYEQYF. The gene calls are TRBV5-1 and TRBJ2-7; 8 nucleotides align to TRBD1. This CDR3 has 16 residues. With 4 bases clipped from V and 2 bases from J, the junction kept 11 bases outside the gene matches. Germline V gene lookup returns CDR1 SGHRS and CDR2 YFSETQ.